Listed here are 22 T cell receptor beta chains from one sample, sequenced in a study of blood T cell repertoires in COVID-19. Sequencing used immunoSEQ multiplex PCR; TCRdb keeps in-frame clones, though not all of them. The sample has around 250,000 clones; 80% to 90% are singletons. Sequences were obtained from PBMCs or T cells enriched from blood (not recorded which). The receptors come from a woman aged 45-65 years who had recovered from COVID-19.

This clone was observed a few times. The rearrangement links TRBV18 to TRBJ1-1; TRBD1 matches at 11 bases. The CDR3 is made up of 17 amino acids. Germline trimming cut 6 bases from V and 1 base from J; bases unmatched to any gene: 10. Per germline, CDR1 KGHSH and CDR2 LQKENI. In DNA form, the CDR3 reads TGTGCCAGCTCGCGTCAGGACAGGGGGCCTTCGAACACTGAAGCTTTCTTT. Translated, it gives CASSRQDRGPSNTEAFF.

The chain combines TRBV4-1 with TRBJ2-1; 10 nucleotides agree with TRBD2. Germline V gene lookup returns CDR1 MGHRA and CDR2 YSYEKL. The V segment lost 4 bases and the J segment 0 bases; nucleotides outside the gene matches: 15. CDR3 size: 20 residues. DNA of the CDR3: TGCGCCAGCAGCCTCCCGGTGGCTAGCGGGAGAAAGAGCTCCTACAATGAGCAGTTCTTC. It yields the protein CASSLPVASGRKSSYNEQFF.

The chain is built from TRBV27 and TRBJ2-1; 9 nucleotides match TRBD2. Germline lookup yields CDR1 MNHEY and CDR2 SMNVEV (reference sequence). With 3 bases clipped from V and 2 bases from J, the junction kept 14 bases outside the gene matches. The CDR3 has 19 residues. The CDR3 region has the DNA TGTGCCAGCAGTTTGTGGGCGACACTAGCGGGTTCCACCTACAATGAGCAGTTCTTC. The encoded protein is CASSLWATLAGSTYNEQFF.

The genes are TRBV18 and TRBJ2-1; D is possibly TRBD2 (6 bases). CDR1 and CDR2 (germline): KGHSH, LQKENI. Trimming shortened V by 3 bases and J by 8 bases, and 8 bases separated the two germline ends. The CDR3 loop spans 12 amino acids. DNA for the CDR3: TGTGCCAGCTCACCCTCGGGGGATGAGCAGTTCTTC. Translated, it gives CASSPSGDEQFF.

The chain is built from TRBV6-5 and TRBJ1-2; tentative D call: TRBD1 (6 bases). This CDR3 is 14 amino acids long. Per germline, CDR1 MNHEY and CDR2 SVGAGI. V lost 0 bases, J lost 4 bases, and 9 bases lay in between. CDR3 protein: CASSYSGDIYGYTF. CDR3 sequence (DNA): TGTGCCAGCAGTTACTCCGGGGACATCTATGGCTACACCTTC.

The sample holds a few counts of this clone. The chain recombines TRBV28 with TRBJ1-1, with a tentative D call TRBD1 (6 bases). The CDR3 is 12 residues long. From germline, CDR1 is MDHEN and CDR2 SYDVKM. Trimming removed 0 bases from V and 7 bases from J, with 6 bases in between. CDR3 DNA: TGTGCCAGCAGTTTATGGGACAGTGAAGCTTTCTTT. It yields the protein CASSLWDSEAFF.

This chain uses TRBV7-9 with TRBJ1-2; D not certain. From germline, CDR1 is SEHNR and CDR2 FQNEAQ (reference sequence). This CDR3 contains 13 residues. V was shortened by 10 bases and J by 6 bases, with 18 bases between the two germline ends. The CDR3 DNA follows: TGTGCCACCTTGCTCAGGTCGCGACATGGCTACACCTTC. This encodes CATLLRSRHGYTF.

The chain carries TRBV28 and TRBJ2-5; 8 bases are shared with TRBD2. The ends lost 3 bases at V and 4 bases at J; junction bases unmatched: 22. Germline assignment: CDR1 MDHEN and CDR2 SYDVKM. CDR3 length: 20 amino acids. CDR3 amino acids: CASSFPFRVPGLEARETQYF. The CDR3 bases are TGTGCCAGCAGTTTCCCTTTCAGAGTCCCGGGACTAGAAGCTCGAGAGACCCAGTACTTC.

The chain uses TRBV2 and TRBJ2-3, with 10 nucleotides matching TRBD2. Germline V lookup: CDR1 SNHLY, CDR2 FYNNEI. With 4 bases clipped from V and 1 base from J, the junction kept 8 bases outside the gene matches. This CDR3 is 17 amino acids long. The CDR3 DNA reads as TGTGCCAGCAGTGCAACATGGACTAGCGGTCGCACAGATACGCAGTATTTT. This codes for CASSATWTSGRTDTQYF.

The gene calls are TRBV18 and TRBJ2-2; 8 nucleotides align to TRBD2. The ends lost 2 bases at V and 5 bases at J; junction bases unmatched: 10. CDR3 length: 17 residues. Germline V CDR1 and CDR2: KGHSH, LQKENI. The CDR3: CASSPGRSGSGTGELFF. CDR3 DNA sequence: TGTGCCAGCTCACCAGGGAGGAGCGGGAGCGGGACCGGGGAGCTGTTTTTT.

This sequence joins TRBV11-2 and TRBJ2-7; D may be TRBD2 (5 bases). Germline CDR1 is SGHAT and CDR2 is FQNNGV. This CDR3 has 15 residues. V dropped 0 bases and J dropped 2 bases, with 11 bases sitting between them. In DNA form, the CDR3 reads TGTGCCAGCAGCTTAGATTCGAGCGGACCCTACGAGCAGTACTTC. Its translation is CASSLDSSGPYEQYF. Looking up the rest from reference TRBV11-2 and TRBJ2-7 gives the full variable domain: EAGVAQSPRYKIIEKRQSVAFWCNPISGHATLYWYQQILGQGPKLLIQFQNNGVVDDSQLPKDRFSAERLKGVDSTLKIQPAKLEDSAVYLCASSLDSSGPYEQYFGPGTRLTVT.

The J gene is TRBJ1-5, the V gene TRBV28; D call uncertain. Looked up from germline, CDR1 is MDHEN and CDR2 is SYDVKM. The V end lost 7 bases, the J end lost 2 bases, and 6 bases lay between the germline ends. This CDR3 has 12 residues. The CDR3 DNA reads TGTGCCAGCACACACGGCAATCAGCCCCAGCATTTT. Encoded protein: CASTHGNQPQHF.

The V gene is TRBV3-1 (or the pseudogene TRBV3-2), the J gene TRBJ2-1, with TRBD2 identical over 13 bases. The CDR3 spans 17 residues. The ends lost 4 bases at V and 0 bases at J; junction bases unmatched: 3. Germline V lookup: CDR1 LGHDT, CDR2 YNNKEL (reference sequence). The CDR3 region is CASSRTSGGSSYNEQFF. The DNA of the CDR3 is TGTGCCAGCAGCCGGACTAGCGGGGGCAGCTCCTACAATGAGCAGTTCTTC.

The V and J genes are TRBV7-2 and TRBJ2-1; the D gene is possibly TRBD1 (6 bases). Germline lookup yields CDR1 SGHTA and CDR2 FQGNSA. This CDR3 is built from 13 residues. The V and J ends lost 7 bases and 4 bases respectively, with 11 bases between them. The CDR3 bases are TGTGCCAGCACCAAGGACAGATACAATGAGCAGTTCTTC. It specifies CASTKDRYNEQFF.

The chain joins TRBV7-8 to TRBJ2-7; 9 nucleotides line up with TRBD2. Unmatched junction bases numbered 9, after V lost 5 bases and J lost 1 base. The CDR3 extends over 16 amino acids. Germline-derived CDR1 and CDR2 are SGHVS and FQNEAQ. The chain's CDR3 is CASSQPGTSKSYEQYF. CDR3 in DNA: TGTGCCAGCAGCCAACCCGGGACTAGCAAGTCCTACGAGCAGTACTTC.

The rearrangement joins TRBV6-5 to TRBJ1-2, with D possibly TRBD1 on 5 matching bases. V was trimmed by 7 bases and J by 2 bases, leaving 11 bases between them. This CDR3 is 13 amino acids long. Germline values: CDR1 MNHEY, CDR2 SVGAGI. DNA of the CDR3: TGTGCCAGCACGTCGACAGTAAACTATGGCTACACCTTC. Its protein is CASTSTVNYGYTF.

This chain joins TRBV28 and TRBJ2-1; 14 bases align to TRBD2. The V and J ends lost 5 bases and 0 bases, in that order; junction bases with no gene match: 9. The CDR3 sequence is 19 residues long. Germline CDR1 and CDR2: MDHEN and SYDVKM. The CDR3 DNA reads TGTGCCAGCAGTGTCCCGGGACTAGCGGGAGTAGTCTCCTACAATGAGCAGTTCTTC. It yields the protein CASSVPGLAGVVSYNEQFF.

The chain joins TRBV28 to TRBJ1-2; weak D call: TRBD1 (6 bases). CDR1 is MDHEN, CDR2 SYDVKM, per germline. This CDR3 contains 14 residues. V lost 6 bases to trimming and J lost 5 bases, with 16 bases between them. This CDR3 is CASSYLPTGYGYTF. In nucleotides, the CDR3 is TGTGCCAGCAGCTACCTCCCAACAGGGTATGGCTACACCTTC.

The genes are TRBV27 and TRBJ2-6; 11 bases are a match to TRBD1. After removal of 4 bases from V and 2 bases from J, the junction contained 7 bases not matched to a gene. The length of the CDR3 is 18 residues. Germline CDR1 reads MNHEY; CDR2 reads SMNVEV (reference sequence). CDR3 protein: CASSSPGQGGAGANVLTF. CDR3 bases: TGTGCCAGCAGTTCTCCGGGACAGGGGGGAGCTGGGGCCAACGTCCTGACTTTC.

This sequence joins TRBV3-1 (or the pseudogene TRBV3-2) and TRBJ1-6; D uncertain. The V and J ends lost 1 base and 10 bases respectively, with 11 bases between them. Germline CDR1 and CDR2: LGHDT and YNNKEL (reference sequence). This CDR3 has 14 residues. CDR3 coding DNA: TGTGCCAGCAGCCAAGGAGGCGGGCACTCACCCCTCCACTTT. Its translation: CASSQGGGHSPLHF.

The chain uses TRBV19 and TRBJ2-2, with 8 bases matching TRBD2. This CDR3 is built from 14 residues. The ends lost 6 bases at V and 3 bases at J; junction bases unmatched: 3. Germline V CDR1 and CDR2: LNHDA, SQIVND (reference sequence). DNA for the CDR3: TGTGCCAGTAGCCAAGCGGGGGACACCGGGGAGCTGTTTTTT. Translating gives CASSQAGDTGELFF.

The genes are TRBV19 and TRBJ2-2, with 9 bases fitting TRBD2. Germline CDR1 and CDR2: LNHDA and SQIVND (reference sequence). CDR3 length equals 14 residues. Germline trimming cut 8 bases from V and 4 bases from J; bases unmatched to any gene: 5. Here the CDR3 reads CASALAGSTGELFF. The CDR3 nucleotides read TGTGCCAGTGCCCTAGCGGGAAGCACCGGGGAGCTGTTTTTT.